Listed here are 19 T cell receptor beta chains from one sample, sequenced in a study of OX40 agonist ivuxolimab in advanced cancers. Sequencing was performed with immunoSEQ multiplex PCR; in TCRdb, only in-frame clones are kept and a portion is missing. The sample records about 90,000 clones, more than 80% being singletons. Specimen: CD4+ or CD8+ T cells sorted from blood, collected in a trial of the OX40 agonist ivuxolimab. The receptors were sampled from an adult with an advanced solid tumor such as melanoma, head and neck, liver or kidney cancer.

CDR3 nucleotide sequence: TGTGCCTGGAGTCGGTCGGACAGTACCTACGAGCAGTACTTC. Amino acids: CAWSRSDSTYEQYF. The chain links TRBV30 to TRBJ2-7, with TRBD1 as a possible D gene (6 bases). Germline V lookup: CDR1 GTSNPN, CDR2 SVGIG (reference sequence). V was shortened by 2 bases and J by 2 bases, with 13 bases between the two germline ends. The CDR3 runs 14 residues.

The chain is built from TRBV10-1 and TRBJ2-3; TRBD2 aligns across 12 bases. The CDR3 sequence is 16 residues long. With 5 bases clipped from V and 6 bases from J, the junction kept 9 bases outside the gene matches. Germline loops: CDR1 WNHNN, CDR2 SYGVQD (reference sequence). The CDR3 is CASSRTSGEEGDTQYF. The CDR3 DNA sequence: TGCGCCAGCAGTAGGACTAGCGGGGAAGAGGGGGATACGCAGTATTTT.

The chain employs TRBV4-1 and TRBJ2-5; a possible D gene is TRBD2 (6 bases). Trimming shortened V by 3 bases and J by 1 base, and 9 bases separated the two germline ends. This CDR3 contains 14 residues. Germline V gene data show CDR1 as MGHRA and CDR2 as YSYEKL. CDR3 sequence reads: CASSQGLLQETQYF. DNA for the CDR3: TGCGCCAGCAGCCAGGGACTGCTCCAAGAGACCCAGTACTTC.

The chain carries TRBV4-1 and TRBJ2-3, with D possibly being TRBD2 (6 bases). The germline V gene encodes CDR1 MGHRA and CDR2 YSYEKL. The CDR3 extends over 15 amino acids. Deletions cut 1 base from V and 1 base from J, with 9 bases between. CDR3 coding DNA: TGCGCCAGCAGCCAAGTATCTAGCGGCACAGATACGCAGTATTTT. Translation: CASSQVSSGTDTQYF.

The V gene is TRBV19, the J gene TRBJ2-1; 7 nucleotides align to TRBD1. Trimming cost V 7 bases and J 9 bases; bases outside gene matches: 0. CDR3 length: 10 residues. The germline V gene has CDR1 LNHDA and CDR2 SQIVND (reference sequence). CDR3 DNA: TGTGCCAGTACAGGGGGTGAGCAGTTCTTC. Its translation: CASTGGEQFF. Variable domain in full (rest from reference TRBV19 and TRBJ2-1): DGGITQSPKYLFRKEGQNVTLSCEQNLNHDAMYWYRQDPGQGLRLIYYSQIVNDFQKGDIAEGYSVSREKKESFPLTVTSAQKNPTAFYLCASTGGEQFFGPGTRLTVL.

This chain links TRBV11-3 with TRBJ2-2, with TRBD1 identical over 9 bases. This CDR3 contains 15 residues. The junction had 5 bases not matched to a gene; V was cut back by 5 bases and J by 4 bases. CDR1 and CDR2 (germline): SGHNT, YENEEA. The CDR3 bases are TGTGCCAGCAGCCCGGACAGGGGTGGCACCGGGGAGCTGTTTTTT. It yields the protein CASSPDRGGTGELFF.

Only one count was recorded for this clone. The rearrangement uses TRBV4-2 and TRBJ2-1; D possibly corresponds to TRBD1 (8 bases). The length of the CDR3 is 16 residues. CDR1 LGHNA and CDR2 YNFKEQ come from the germline V gene. Between the trimmed V and J ends, which lost 4 bases and 0 bases, there was a span of 13 bases. The CDR3 DNA sequence: TGTGCCAGCAGCCTGGACAGGGAGGGCTCCTACAATGAGCAGTTCTTC. Protein sequence: CASSLDREGSYNEQFF.

This clone was detected only once. This rearrangement joins TRBV7-9 to TRBJ2-3; the D gene is possibly TRBD2 (5 bases). Looked up from germline, CDR1 is SEHNR and CDR2 is FQNEAQ (reference sequence). CDR3 length equals 14 residues. Trimming took 5 bases from V and 0 from J, leaving 9 bases between them. CDR3 protein: CASSPRGSTDTQYF. CDR3 DNA sequence: TGTGCCAGCAGCCCACGGGGTAGCACAGATACGCAGTATTTT.

The chain carries TRBV29-1 and TRBJ2-7; 7 bases agree with TRBD1. Germline lookup yields CDR1 SQVTM and CDR2 ANQGSEA. This CDR3 contains 15 residues. V lost 2 bases to trimming and J lost 3 bases; unmatched junction nucleotides: 10. The CDR3 coding sequence is TGCAGCGTTGAATTGGGGGACAGAATTTTCTACGAGCAGTACTTC. Residues: CSVELGDRIFYEQYF.

This rearrangement joins TRBV10-1 to TRBJ2-7; D gene uncertain. Germline values: CDR1 WNHNN, CDR2 SYGVQD (reference sequence). Trimming shortened V by 3 bases and J by 0 bases, and 9 bases separated the two germline ends. CDR3 length: 14 amino acids. The CDR3 DNA reads as TGCGCCAGCAGTGACGGCGATAACTCCTACGAGCAGTACTTC. Translation gives CASSDGDNSYEQYF.

The CDR3 spells CASSLNTEAFF. CDR3 in DNA: TGTGCCAGCAGCTTGAACACTGAAGCTTTCTTT. The chain recombines TRBV25-1 with TRBJ1-1; D is undetermined. The CDR3 is 11 residues long. CDR1 MGHDK and CDR2 SYGVNS come from the germline V gene. The germline V and J ends were trimmed by 6 bases and 0 bases, with 2 bases remaining between them. Full variable domain (outside the CDR3, taken from reference TRBV25-1 and TRBJ1-1): EADIYQTPRYLVIGTGKKITLECSQTMGHDKMYWYQQDPGMELHLIHYSYGVNSTEKGDLSSESTVSRIRTEHFPLTLESARPSHTSQYLCASSLNTEAFFGQGTRLTVV.

The chain is built from TRBV27 and TRBJ2-1; D may be TRBD2 (6 bases). Trimming removed 1 base from V and 6 bases from J, with 13 bases in between. Germline values: CDR1 MNHEY, CDR2 SMNVEV (reference sequence). The CDR3 has 15 residues. CDR3: CASSLLSTTSNEQFF. In nucleotides, the CDR3 is TGTGCCAGCAGTTTATTATCGACGACTAGCAATGAGCAGTTCTTC.

The J gene is TRBJ2-5, the V gene TRBV2; D gene ambiguous. The CDR3 loop spans 12 amino acids. The V and J ends lost 7 bases and 0 bases respectively, with 6 bases between them. The V gene's germline CDR1 is SNHLY and CDR2 FYNNEI. CDR3 sequence: CASNGNQETQYF. CDR3 coding DNA: TGTGCCAGCAACGGAAACCAAGAGACCCAGTACTTC.

The rearrangement links TRBV28 to TRBJ1-2, with 7 bases identical to TRBD1. Germline-derived CDR1 and CDR2 are MDHEN and SYDVKM. The CDR3 totals 13 residues. V was clipped by 7 bases and J by 3 bases; unmatched bases: 5. CDR3 sequence: CASKQDRDYGYTF. DNA of the CDR3: TGTGCCAGCAAACAAGACAGGGACTATGGCTACACCTTC.

The chain employs TRBV28 and TRBJ1-2; the D is unclear. The CDR3 runs 12 residues. The germline V and J ends were trimmed by 4 bases and 3 bases, with 6 bases remaining between them. Germline V gene lookup returns CDR1 MDHEN and CDR2 SYDVKM. CDR3: CASSSQYYGYTF. The CDR3 DNA is TGTGCCAGCAGTTCCCAGTACTATGGCTACACCTTC.

The V and J genes are TRBV5-1 and TRBJ2-7; 8 nucleotides align to TRBD2. This CDR3 has 15 amino acids. J gave up 3 bases and V 3 bases, and 8 bases lay outside the gene matches. Germline assignment: CDR1 SGHRS and CDR2 YFSETQ. The CDR3 loop reads CASSSVAGSYYEQYF. CDR3 nucleotide sequence: TGCGCCAGCAGCTCCGTAGCGGGGAGTTACTACGAGCAGTACTTC.

This chain links TRBV28 with TRBJ2-1, with unresolved D. V was shortened by 5 bases and J by 12 bases, with 14 bases between the two germline ends. This CDR3 spans 12 amino acids. The germline V gene has CDR1 MDHEN and CDR2 SYDVKM. The CDR3 nucleotides read TGTGCCAGCAGTCCCTCCCGCGGACCGCAGTTCTTC. It yields the protein CASSPSRGPQFF.

The V and J genes are TRBV11-2 and TRBJ2-7; 8 bases line up with TRBD2. The CDR3 loop spans 13 amino acids. Germline V CDR1 and CDR2: SGHAT, FQNNGV. The trim removed 5 bases at V and 2 bases at J, leaving 2 bases unmatched. The CDR3 nucleotides are TGTGCCAGCAGCCAGACTAGCGCCTACGAGCAGTACTTC. Protein sequence: CASSQTSAYEQYF.

The chain is built from TRBV19 and TRBJ2-1; D ambiguous. V lost 5 bases, J lost 6 bases, and 14 bases lay in between. The CDR3 spans 14 residues. Per the germline V gene, CDR1 is LNHDA and CDR2 is SQIVND (reference sequence). CDR3 nucleotides: TGTGCCAGTAGTCTATCCGGGCACTCCAATGAGCAGTTCTTC. It encodes CASSLSGHSNEQFF.